The next 17 T cell receptor beta chains were all read from a single sample in a study of low-dose radiotherapy and immunotherapy resistance in tumors (dated by TCRdb to between 2021 and 2024). TCRdb lists the instrument as Illumina HiSeq 2500. TCRs were amplified with Phusion for 20 to 25 PCR cycles, with a constant-region primer paired with the adapter attached to the V primers. The raw public data were reprocessed by TCRdb itself: fastp quality trimming at Q25, MiXCR clonotype calling, in-frame beta chains only. Each CDR3 protein gets just one entry, which takes the most common genes and DNA from the rows behind it. For this sample there are tens of thousands of distinct CDR3 sequences; around a third appear just once. The leading ten clones occupy 7% to 10% of the sample. The time point label on this specimen signifies: after trial treatment. The sample's treatment or condition, from its label and the paper: LDRT plus nivolumab, ipilimumab, low-dose cyclophosphamide and aspirin (RACIN trial).

The sample here was PBMCs, taken after low-dose radiotherapy plus immunotherapy. These TCRs come from a male donor with rectosigmoid adenocarcinoma.

The chain is built from TRBV27 and TRBJ2-1, with TRBD2 as a possible D gene (5 bases). From germline, CDR1 is MNHEY and CDR2 SMNVEV (reference sequence). V lost 10 bases to trimming and J lost 0 bases, with 13 bases between them. The CDR3 sequence is 14 residues long. CDR3 coding DNA: TGTGCCACCGCAACTGGGAGCTCCTACAATGAGCAGTTCTTC. This encodes CATATGSSYNEQFF.

This clonotype was detected ten times or more. V is TRBV4-2 and J is TRBJ2-3; D is unclear. Germline-derived CDR1 and CDR2 are LGHNA and YNFKEQ. CDR3 size: 13 residues. V lost 2 bases and J lost 4, with 7 bases in between. The CDR3 nucleotides are TGTGCCAGCAGCCAACTGTTGTCAGATACGCAGTATTTT. Amino acid sequence: CASSQLLSDTQYF.

This clonotype appeared many times. The chain couples TRBV10-2 to TRBJ2-7; 7 bases are shared with TRBD1. CDR3 length: 13 residues. V lost 5 bases to trimming and J lost 6 bases; unmatched junction nucleotides: 7. Germline CDR1 WSHSY, CDR2 SAAADI. The CDR3: CASSPLPGGEQYF. The DNA for the CDR3 is TGCGCCAGCAGTCCCTTGCCAGGGGGCGAGCAGTACTTC.

This chain connects TRBV11-1 to TRBJ2-3; D possibly matches TRBD1 or TRBD2 (5 bases each). Germline V CDR1 and CDR2: SGHAT, FQDESV (reference sequence). The CDR3 is 13 amino acids. Trimming stripped 6 bases from V and 2 bases from J, with 9 bases between. In nucleotides, the CDR3 is TGTGCCAGCAGTACCGGGACCACAGATACGCAGTATTTT. Translation gives CASSTGTTDTQYF.

This chain joins TRBV6-2 or TRBV6-3 and TRBJ2-5; TRBD2 matches at 12 bases. With 7 bases clipped from V and 4 bases from J, the junction kept 4 bases outside the gene matches. Germline CDR1 is MNHEY and CDR2 is SVGEGT. The CDR3 length is 14 residues. Here the CDR3 reads CASILAGGGETQYF. Written as DNA, the CDR3 is TGTGCCAGCATTCTAGCGGGAGGGGGAGAGACCCAGTACTTC.

The chain uses TRBV6-5 and TRBJ2-7, with TRBD2 identical over 15 bases. Germline-derived CDR1 and CDR2 are MNHEY and SVGAGI. There are 17 residues in the CDR3. J lost 1 base, V lost 5 bases, and 6 bases had no gene match. The DNA of the CDR3 is TGTGCCAGCAGTCCGGGGACTAGCGGGAGGAAGTCCTACGAGCAGTACTTC. This codes for CASSPGTSGRKSYEQYF.

This clonotype was counted at least ten times. The rearrangement links TRBV29-1 to TRBJ1-2; D is perhaps TRBD1 (5 bases). This CDR3 has 14 amino acids. Germline values: CDR1 SQVTM, CDR2 ANQGSEA. V lost 6 bases, J lost 0 bases, and 14 bases lay in between. Here the CDR3 reads CSVRIGAPNYGYTF. DNA of the CDR3: TGCAGCGTCAGAATAGGGGCCCCTAACTATGGCTACACCTTC.

This clonotype occurred a few times. The rearrangement links TRBV24-1 to TRBJ1-5; 9 positions match TRBD1. In germline, CDR1 is KGHDR, CDR2 SFDVKD. The CDR3 loop spans 16 amino acids. V lost 4 bases, J lost 1 base, and 4 bases stayed unmatched. This CDR3 reads CATSEAGTGSNQPQHF. Here the CDR3 DNA reads TGTGCCACCAGTGAAGCCGGGACAGGGAGCAATCAGCCCCAGCATTTT.

This clonotype was counted at least ten times. The V and J genes are TRBV7-8 and TRBJ1-5, with 9 positions matching TRBD1. CDR1 and CDR2 (germline): SGHVS, FQNEAQ. This CDR3 comprises 13 residues. V trimming: 4 bases; J trimming: 5 bases; junction bases outside the gene matches: 0. CDR3 bases: TGTGCCAGCAGCTGGGACAGGGATCAGCCCCAGCATTTT. As protein: CASSWDRDQPQHF.

The chain has TRBV28 and TRBJ2-5; 8 bases fit TRBD1. CDR1 is MDHEN, CDR2 SYDVKM, per germline. Trimming removed 4 bases from V and 5 bases from J; junction bases left unmatched: 6. This CDR3 is built from 14 residues. The CDR3 loop is CASSSLRGRETQYF. The CDR3 coding sequence is TGTGCCAGCAGTTCCCTCAGGGGGCGGGAGACCCAGTACTTC.

Ten or more counts support this clonotype. The rearrangement uses TRBV20-1 and TRBJ2-1, with 7 bases matching TRBD2. Germline trimming cut 3 bases from V and 3 bases from J; bases unmatched to any gene: 5. CDR1 DFQATT and CDR2 SNEGSKA come from the germline V gene (reference sequence). There are 14 residues in the CDR3. CDR3 amino acids: CSASRRGIYNEQFF. In DNA form, the CDR3 reads TGCAGTGCTAGTAGGCGGGGGATCTACAATGAGCAGTTCTTC.

This clonotype occurred a few times. The J gene is TRBJ2-7, the V gene TRBV6-2 or TRBV6-3; a weak D match, TRBD1 (6 bases). The CDR3 extends over 16 amino acids. Per germline, CDR1 MNHEY and CDR2 SVGEGT. V was trimmed by 2 bases and J by 6 bases, leaving 20 bases between them. This CDR3 is CASSYARGTAVGEQYF. CDR3 coding DNA: TGTGCCAGCAGTTACGCGAGGGGGACGGCGGTTGGCGAGCAGTACTTC.

The sample holds one count of this clonotype. The V call is TRBV7-9, the J call TRBJ2-1, with 11 bases lining up with TRBD2. CDR3 size: 15 residues. Trimming took 5 bases from V and 5 from J; bases not matched to a gene: 5. CDR1 is SEHNR, CDR2 FQNEAQ, per germline (reference sequence). CDR3 DNA: TGTGCCAGCAGCCTTACTAGCGGGAGACACAATGAGCAGTTCTTC. Translating it yields CASSLTSGRHNEQFF. The full variable domain, in which reference TRBV7-9 and TRBJ2-1 provide the parts outside the CDR3, is DTGVSQNPRHKITKRGQNVTFRCDPISEHNRLYWYRQTLGQGPEFLTYFQNEAQLEKSRLLSDRFSAERPKGSFSTLEIQRTEQGDSAMYLCASSLTSGRHNEQFFGPGTRLTVL.

The V call is TRBV6-2 or TRBV6-3, the J call TRBJ2-7; TRBD2 matches at 10 bases. J was trimmed by 7 bases and V by 10 bases; bases with no gene match: 10. The CDR3 spans 13 residues. CDR1 is MNHEY, CDR2 SVGEGT, per germline. The CDR3, as DNA: TGTGCCACAACTAGCGGGGAGCCTTCGGAGCAGTACTTC. The encoded protein is CATTSGEPSEQYF.

A word on this clonotype: It is likely a read error: a sequence one base away is far more abundant. CDR3 coding DNA: TGTGCCAGCAGCCCCCGCTCGGGCGGGAGATACAATGAGCAGTACTTC. This sequence encodes CASSPRSGGRYNEQYF. This chain links TRBV9 with TRBJ2-7; TRBD2 matches 7 bases. CDR1 and CDR2 from the germline V gene are SGDLS and YYNGEE. The CDR3 is made up of 16 amino acids. V trimming: 4 bases; J trimming: 7 bases; junction bases outside the gene matches: 17.

This clonotype appeared many times. The chain carries TRBV27 and TRBJ2-7; 7 nucleotides align to TRBD1. Germline lookup yields CDR1 MNHEY and CDR2 SMNVEV (reference sequence). Trimming took 5 bases from V and 3 from J; bases not matched to a gene: 13. This CDR3 is 16 amino acids long. CDR3 in amino acids: CASSHNSGQFYYEQYF. The CDR3 DNA follows: TGTGCCAGCAGTCATAACTCGGGACAGTTCTACTACGAGCAGTACTTC.

This clonotype was found many times. The V and J genes are TRBV29-1 and TRBJ2-2; D unresolved. The germline V and J ends were trimmed by 7 bases and 0 bases, with 6 bases remaining between them. The CDR3 is 12 residues long. Germline V lookup: CDR1 SQVTM, CDR2 ANQGSEA. CDR3 residues: CSAASNTGELFF. CDR3 DNA sequence: TGCAGCGCGGCTTCGAACACCGGGGAGCTGTTTTTT.